This TCR beta chain derives from a study of shared clonotypes between healthy human individuals (TCRdb year 2020). About the investigation overall: The cohort included three men and a couple of women between 18 and 49 years of age. For each donor, CD4 naive and CD4 memory were each given three plates, CD8 naive was given two plates, and CD8 memory was given one plate. To estimate repertoire size and how much clonotypes are shared between individuals, the study performed deep sequencing of blood TCR repertoires from about 5 healthy adults. To increase sequencing depth and limit assay-specific biases, different laboratories used diverse techniques to prepare libraries and sequence TCR repertoires. Per donor, leukapheresis produced somewhere between about 0.9 and 10 billion PBMCs. The research as a whole found: Sharing across a few donors was observed for around 5% of naive CD4, 3% to 3.5% of naive CD8, over 2% of memory CD4, and over 0.3% of memory CD8 clonotypes. Naive subsets generally had larger estimated clonotype richness than memory subsets did. Rarefaction of sorted-subset datasets indicated incomplete sequencing despite the large sequencing depth. Higher generation probabilities were observed for clonotypes shared by all four sorted-subset donors than for non-shared clonotypes. Based on pairwise subsampling, the degree of clonotype sharing among donors was expected to be affected by sequencing depth. The genetic and exposure-history diversity represented was limited by the small number of donors. Only blood was sampled, and tissue TCR repertoires likely differ from those in blood.

The CDR3 goes from the cysteine to the phenylalanine over 14 residues. Of the read, only the CDR3 DNA is kept; its 42 bases are in frame from base 1. Via the germline V gene, CDR1 is ENHRY and CDR2 SYGVKD. The junction carries 14 bases between V and J, which are trimmed by 11 bases and 0 bases respectively. Using the deep immunoSEQ assay, multiplex PCR amplified TCR CDR3 regions from genomic DNA. For each cell subset, the extracted genomic DNA was distributed evenly across all wells of several immunoSEQ 96-well plates, and each plate served as one replicate. Each replicate PCR for sorted subsets received about 180 ng genomic DNA, equal to about 30,000 T cell genomes. The purified libraries were quantified using a Qubit 3.0 fluorometer, sized with a Bioanalyzer 2100, and then quantified again using the KAPA Library Quantification kit. Each immunoSEQ 96-well plate was sequenced on its own single-read 150-cycle Illumina NextSeq 550 flow cell. The study's processing was this. Because the immunoSEQ output held only junctional sequences and lacked quality scores, the filtering could not match the filtering applied to full-length reads. To assign V/J genes and CDR3, sequences were annotated against IMGT germline references using PyIR, a Python wrapper for IgBLAST v1.9. Reads were removed for weak V/J assignments (E-value above 1e-6), missing CDR3, stop codons, out-of-frame junctions, or ambiguous translated residues. V3J clonotypes were defined as sequences sharing an identical inferred V gene, J gene, and CDR3 amino acid sequence. The percentage overlap between two repertoires was calculated by dividing the number of shared unique clonotypes by the size of the smaller repertoire. Richness of each repertoire was evaluated using RTK rarefaction, the Chao1 estimator, and Recon v2.1 estimates of unobserved clonotypes. OLGA was used to compute generation probabilities for all TCRbeta clonotypes that the gDNA method yielded from a handful of donors. This is the immuneACCESS table as TCRdb keeps it, with only in-frame sequences that have V and J called. A part of the clones is gone; compared with another copy, unresolved V genes explain less than half, and the rest is unexplained. That table is the source of V, J and clone size, and D and trimming were worked out from the DNA. The sample table holds roughly 1,800,000 clones, of which approximately 94% were seen once. Clones ranked in the top ten supply roughly 1.2% of the sample.

Concerning this clone itself: The target of this receptor is not known. Nothing much larger sits one base from this clone, and base qualities are not available.

CD8 naive samples consisted of CD45RO-negative cells that were positively selected for CCR7, yielding a CD45RA+CCR7+ population without TemRA cells. The donors were healthy, HIV-negative adults who had no recently reported acute infections or vaccinations. Every donor was a Caucasian adult residing in Nashville, Tennessee, USA. Blood was obtained by leukapheresis, after which PBMCs were separated by Ficoll-Histopaque density gradient centrifugation and cryopreserved in liquid nitrogen vapor phase. Analytical flow cytometry was used to check the purity and quantity of every magnetically sorted T cell population. From each sorted fraction, genomic DNA was isolated and quantified by UV absorbance on a Nanodrop 2000c.

The sequence came from a man younger than 35 in good health. The receptor chain draws on TRBV10-3 and TRBJ1-5; a confident D gene designation cannot be given. The sequenced sample consisted of naive CD8+ T cells sorted from blood. Interpreted using the paper, the cell subset or site label stands for: CD45RA+CCR7+. The sequence in DNA is TGTGCCGCAGGACTCCAAGATAGCAATCAGCCCCAGCATTTT. Translated, this is CAAGLQDSNQPQHF.